The next 3 T cell receptor beta chains were all read from a single sample in a study of response to subunit inactivated influenza vaccine. One entry per CDR3 protein results from TCRdb running MiXCR on the RT-PCR reads. The data hold about 540,000 distinct CDR3 sequences, with under 25% observed a single time. These data also formed part of another study, on T cells expressing NK-cell markers. This second report adds: A 5'RACE template switching approach incorporating UMIs was used to make TCR beta cDNA.

Sequences were derived from CD4+ T cells sorted from PBMCs, sampled 11 to 12 days after vaccination. These receptors originate from a man in his fifties or sixties who received an inactivated influenza vaccine.

The J gene is TRBJ2-1, the V gene TRBV2; D remains unclear. With 2 bases removed from V and 5 bases from J, the gap between germline ends came to 10 bases. The germline V gene encodes CDR1 SNHLY and CDR2 FYNNEI. This CDR3 region has 14 residues. This CDR3 reads CASSEPIRNNEQFF. DNA for the CDR3: TGTGCCAGCAGTGAACCGATCAGAAACAATGAGCAGTTCTTC.

This clonotype was recorded many times. The genes are TRBV29-1 and TRBJ2-3, with D hard to call. CDR3 size: 12 residues. The germline V gene has CDR1 SQVTM and CDR2 ANQGSEA. V shed 5 bases and J shed 0 bases, with 6 bases lying between them. CDR3 sequence reads: CSVKISTDTQYF. The CDR3 nucleotides read TGCAGCGTTAAAATTAGCACAGATACGCAGTATTTT.

This rearrangement joins TRBV5-4 to TRBJ1-3; possible D gene TRBD1, 6 bases. This CDR3 comprises 16 residues. Trimming stripped 1 base from V and 0 bases from J, with 11 bases between. The germline gives CDR1 SGHNT, CDR2 YYREEE (reference sequence). The CDR3 DNA reads TGTGCCAGCAGCTTGCCTAGGGGGACCTCTGGAAACACCATATATTTT. This codes for CASSLPRGTSGNTIYF.